These 9 T cell receptor beta chains originate from one sample sequenced in a study of T cell responses to AZD1222 COVID-19 vaccine. Produced via immunoSEQ multiplex PCR; TCRdb's table is partial and in-frame only. The data contain some 99,000 clones, roughly nine tenths of them singletons. The sequences come from peripheral blood, collected on day 0 of AZD1222 vaccination. These receptors were obtained from an adult in good health.

This chain uses TRBV9 with TRBJ2-7; D remains unclear. The CDR3 loop spans 15 amino acids. Germline CDR1 reads SGDLS; CDR2 reads YYNGEE. The V and J ends lost 2 bases and 1 base respectively, with 13 bases between them. Here the CDR3 DNA reads TGTGCCAGCAGCGTCAGCGCCAAGGGATCCTACGAGCAGTACTTC. Protein: CASSVSAKGSYEQYF.

The chain combines TRBV11-2 with TRBJ2-2, with 10 bases fitting TRBD2. CDR1 and CDR2 (germline): SGHAT, FQNNGV. This CDR3 has 16 residues. V lost 6 bases and J lost 2; bases outside the gene matches: 6. The CDR3 nucleotides read TGTGCCAGCAGTTCTACTAGCGGGACAAACACCGGGGAGCTGTTTTTT. This gives the protein CASSSTSGTNTGELFF.

The gene calls are TRBV3-1 (or the pseudogene TRBV3-2) and TRBJ2-1, with TRBD2 matching over 9 bases. V was clipped by 4 bases and J by 8 bases; unmatched bases: 12. The V gene's germline CDR1 is LGHDT and CDR2 YNNKEL (reference sequence). The CDR3 has 16 amino acids. In nucleotides, the CDR3 is TGTGCCAGCAGCCTAGCCGGGCTAGCGGGACAGCATGAGCAGTTCTTC. It is translated as CASSLAGLAGQHEQFF.

The chain recombines TRBV5-1 with TRBJ1-1; 7 bases are a match to TRBD1. V gave up 0 bases and J gave up 4 bases; unmatched junction bases: 3. CDR3 length: 14 residues. The germline V gene has CDR1 SGHRS and CDR2 YFSETQ. CDR3 amino acids: CASSLGQGGTEAFF. The CDR3 DNA is TGCGCCAGCAGCTTGGGACAGGGAGGCACTGAAGCTTTCTTT. Complete variable domain (other parts from reference TRBV5-1 and TRBJ1-1): KAGVTQTPRYLIKTRGQQVTLSCSPISGHRSVSWYQQTPGQGLQFLFEYFSETQRNKGNFPGRFSGRQFSNSRSEMNVSTLELGDSALYLCASSLGQGGTEAFFGQGTRLTVV.

This clone has a single count. The gene calls are TRBV11-2 and TRBJ1-1; D unresolved. Germline V CDR1 and CDR2: SGHAT, FQNNGV. V lost 5 bases to trimming and J lost 9 bases, with 19 bases between them. The CDR3 contains 14 residues. In nucleotides, the CDR3 is TGTGCCAGCAGCACCCCTAGAACGAGGTTTAAAGCTTTCTTT. It specifies CASSTPRTRFKAFF.

V usage is TRBV4-3 and J usage is TRBJ2-7, with 8 positions matching TRBD2. With V trimmed by 0 bases and J by 2 bases, 12 bases remained unmatched. CDR1 is LGHNA, CDR2 YSLEER, per germline. The CDR3 extends over 18 amino acids. CDR3 sequence: CASSQEGYGLAGTYEQYF. The CDR3 region has the DNA TGCGCCAGCAGCCAAGAGGGGTATGGGCTAGCGGGTACCTACGAGCAGTACTTC.

This sequence joins TRBV7-9 and TRBJ2-7, with TRBD2 matching 8 bases. J was trimmed by 2 bases and V by 5 bases; bases with no gene match: 8. The germline V gene encodes CDR1 SEHNR and CDR2 FQNEAQ (reference sequence). The CDR3 contains 15 residues. Written as DNA, the CDR3 is TGTGCCAGCAGCCCTCGGGAGGGACGCGCCTACGAGCAGTACTTC. Its protein is CASSPREGRAYEQYF.

CDR3 residues: CSVGSWGGPNEKLFF. DNA of the CDR3: TGCAGCGTCGGATCCTGGGGGGGTCCTAATGAAAAACTGTTTTTT. J is TRBJ1-4 and V is TRBV29-1, with D maybe TRBD1 (5 bases). The germline gives CDR1 SQVTM, CDR2 ANQGSEA. Trimming removed 6 bases at V and 3 bases at J, with 17 bases between. The CDR3 covers 15 residues.

V is TRBV29-1 and J is TRBJ1-1; D is perhaps TRBD1 (5 bases). This CDR3 has 12 residues. V shed 4 bases and J shed 1 base, with 7 bases lying between them. Germline V gene data show CDR1 as SQVTM and CDR2 as ANQGSEA. The CDR3 nucleotides read TGCAGCGTTGCGGGGGGGAACACTGAAGCTTTCTTT. It codes for CSVAGGNTEAFF.